This entry concerns a single T cell receptor beta chain. What it recognizes is unknown. The data were obtained in a study of CD8 T cells in Susac syndrome. Study outcomes and limitations: As the study acknowledged, the number of individuals in its TCR sequencing and HLA analysis was relatively small.

Random hexamers were used to reverse transcribe an amount of about 0.45 to 1 ug RNA. The authors amplified TCR beta CDR3 across 54 Vbeta and 13 Jbeta using immunoSEQ multiplex PCR. TCRdb reanalysed the immunoSEQ multiplex PCR reads using MiXCR and keeps one entry per CDR3 protein. The repertoire includes 150,000 to 250,000 distinct CDR3 sequences, 90% to 95% of them detected once, and 0.093% sits in the top ten. The study used treatment-naive patients who had stable or active relapsing-remitting disease as multiple sclerosis controls. V lost 3 bases and J lost 7, with 9 bases in between. Germline V gene lookup returns CDR1 SGDLS and CDR2 YYNGEE. The CDR3 spans 12 residues.

The sequence derives from a human donor with multiple sclerosis. The chain employs TRBV9 and TRBJ2-3; D is uncertain. Sequencing was carried out using CD4+ T cells from PBMCs. In DNA form, the CDR3 reads TGTGCCAGCAGCGGGGGTAGGAATACGCAGTATTTT. Translated, it gives CASSGGRNTQYF.